Each of the 15 T cell receptor beta chains below was sequenced from the same sample in a study of shared clonotypes between healthy human individuals. Measured with immunoSEQ multiplex PCR; TCRdb has only the in-frame clones, and not every one. Among over a million clones listed, around 97% were seen once. The sequenced material came from naive CD4+ T cells sorted from blood. Subset meaning: CD45RA+ positively selected. These receptors were collected from a man aged 30 to 39 in good health.

This clone was counted a single time. This chain connects TRBV10-3 to TRBJ2-5; 7 bases fit TRBD2. Germline V gene lookup returns CDR1 ENHRY and CDR2 SYGVKD. Germline trimming cut 4 bases from V and 1 base from J; bases unmatched to any gene: 9. The length of the CDR3 is 16 residues. The CDR3 here is CAISGRVAGSQETQYF. The CDR3 DNA follows: TGTGCCATCAGTGGACGAGTAGCGGGCTCCCAAGAGACCCAGTACTTC.

The V gene is TRBV6-6, the J gene TRBJ1-1; D is possibly TRBD1 (6 bases). Germline CDR1 and CDR2: MNHNY and SVGAGI (reference sequence). CDR3 length: 14 amino acids. V shed 6 bases and J shed 5 bases, with 16 bases lying between them. Here the CDR3 reads CASSLKQGLTEAFF. CDR3 DNA: TGTGCCAGCAGCCTTAAACAGGGTTTAACTGAAGCTTTCTTT.

The genes are TRBV7-9 and TRBJ1-5; D is perhaps TRBD1 (6 bases). Trimming cost V 5 bases and J 4 bases, with 15 bases left between them. This CDR3 region has 15 residues. The germline V gene encodes CDR1 SEHNR and CDR2 FQNEAQ (reference sequence). The CDR3 nucleotides read TGTGCCAGCAGCGCGACAGGTGGGGAAAATCAGCCCCAGCATTTT. This encodes CASSATGGENQPQHF.

V and J are TRBV7-9 and TRBJ2-5, with TRBD2 matching over 14 bases. The germline CDR1 and CDR2 sequences are SEHNR and FQNEAQ (reference sequence). V dropped 1 base and J dropped 5; count of bases not matched to a gene: 12. The CDR3 runs to 19 residues. CDR3 sequence reads: CASSLVSLRTSGRYETQYF. The CDR3, as DNA: TGTGCCAGCAGCTTAGTTTCCCTCCGGACTAGCGGGAGGTATGAGACCCAGTACTTC.

V usage is TRBV11-3 and J usage is TRBJ2-1, with D perhaps matching TRBD2 (6 bases). This CDR3 is 14 amino acids long. Germline-derived CDR1 and CDR2 are SGHNT and YENEEA. The V gene lost 3 bases and the J gene lost 10 bases, with 16 bases spanning the gap. The CDR3 region is CASSFAGGNHEQFF. CDR3 bases: TGTGCCAGCAGCTTCGCGGGCGGGAACCACGAGCAGTTCTTC.

This clone is a singleton in its sample. V gene TRBV2 combines with J gene TRBJ1-2; TRBD1 might be the D (5 bases). Trimming stripped 5 bases from V and 5 bases from J, with 6 bases between. The length of the CDR3 is 11 residues. Germline lookup yields CDR1 SNHLY and CDR2 FYNNEI. The CDR3 sequence: CASSQGYGYTF. The DNA for the CDR3 is TGTGCCAGCAGTCAGGGATATGGCTACACCTTC.

V usage is TRBV10-1 and J usage is TRBJ2-3; 10 bases fit TRBD1. J was trimmed by 2 bases and V by 6 bases; bases with no gene match: 17. The CDR3 is made up of 19 amino acids. Germline V gene data show CDR1 as WNHNN and CDR2 as SYGVQD (reference sequence). The CDR3: CASSHQLTGDRGDTDTQYF. The CDR3 DNA reads TGCGCCAGCAGCCATCAACTAACCGGGGACAGGGGAGACACAGATACGCAGTATTTT.

The V call is TRBV10-3, the J call TRBJ1-2; TRBD1 matches 7 bases. Germline CDR1 reads ENHRY; CDR2 reads SYGVKD. V shed 4 bases and J 0 bases; nucleotides not matched to a gene: 5. The CDR3 extends over 15 amino acids. The DNA for the CDR3 is TGTGCCATCAGTGCCGTGGGACAGCCTAACTATGGCTACACCTTC. Its protein product is CAISAVGQPNYGYTF.

This clone was seen a single time. V usage is TRBV28 and J usage is TRBJ2-5; possibly TRBD2 for D (7 bases). Trimming cost V 5 bases and J 4 bases, with 20 bases left between them. The CDR3 totals 16 residues. Per the germline V gene, CDR1 is MDHEN and CDR2 is SYDVKM. CDR3 residues: CASSLSLWGGLETQYF. In nucleotides, the CDR3 is TGTGCCAGCAGTCTAAGTTTATGGGGGGGGCTAGAGACCCAGTACTTC.

The chain is built from TRBV27 and TRBJ2-5; 8 positions agree with TRBD1. The CDR3 consists of 15 residues. Germline V CDR1 and CDR2: MNHEY, SMNVEV (reference sequence). V was pared by 5 bases and J by 1 base, with 6 bases of the junction left unmatched. CDR3 sequence (DNA): TGTGCCAGCAGTATCTGGACAGGGATCCAAGAGACCCAGTACTTC. Translation gives CASSIWTGIQETQYF.

The chain employs TRBV19 and TRBJ2-1, with 14 bases that match TRBD2. Looked up from germline, CDR1 is LNHDA and CDR2 is SQIVND (reference sequence). V lost 8 bases and J lost 6; bases outside the gene matches: 12. The CDR3 consists of 17 residues. The CDR3 here is CASSGGTGTSGSNEQFF. CDR3 coding DNA: TGTGCCAGTTCAGGTGGAACCGGGACTAGCGGGAGCAATGAGCAGTTCTTC.

As regards this clone: Additional DNA sequences in this sample encode the identical CDR3. The CDR3 bases are TGCGCCAGCAGCTTGGTGGGGAATCAGCCCCAGCATTTT. It yields the protein CASSLVGNQPQHF. This chain links TRBV5-1 with TRBJ1-5; D unresolved. There are 13 residues in the CDR3. The germline CDR1 and CDR2 sequences are SGHRS and YFSETQ. V was pared by 0 bases and J by 4 bases, with 5 bases between.

This clone was observed a single time. The chain employs TRBV1 and TRBJ2-5; no check of the table's D call, TRBD2, against the DNA was made. TRBV1 counts as a pseudogene. CDR3 length: 21 residues. The DNA for the CDR3 is TGCACCAGCAGCCGAGATCGAATTAGGCGGGGACTAGCGGGAGTTCCGGAGACCCAGTACTTC. Translation gives CTSSRDRIRRGLAGVPETQYF.

The chain recombines TRBV7-6 with TRBJ2-5; 9 bases align to TRBD2. The J call may be in error: the DNA end matches TRBJ2-7 better. The V gene's germline CDR1 is SGHVS and CDR2 FNYEAQ. CDR3 length: 17 residues. The DNA for the CDR3 is TGTGCCAGCAGCCCGACTAGCGGCGCGCAGGCTTACTACGAGCAGTACTTC. Its translation: CASSPTSGAQAYYEQYF.

The genes are TRBV27 and TRBJ2-1; D possibly matches TRBD1 or TRBD2 (5 bases each). Trimming pared 8 bases from V and 3 bases from J, leaving 11 bases between. The CDR3 length is 13 residues. The germline V gene encodes CDR1 MNHEY and CDR2 SMNVEV (reference sequence). The CDR3 region is CASCGGLYNEQFF. The CDR3 DNA reads TGTGCCAGCTGTGGGGGTCTCTACAATGAGCAGTTCTTC.